Detailed here is one T cell receptor beta chain. The sample originates from a study of blood T cell repertoires in COVID-19. Study context: COVID-19 samples from acute and convalescent phases originated in the United States, Italy and Spain.

V shed 6 bases and J 4 bases; nucleotides not matched to a gene: 7. Germline V gene data show CDR1 as MNHEY and CDR2 as SVGAGI. This CDR3 has 14 residues. Using immunoSEQ multiplex PCR, the repertoire was profiled, and TCRdb retains in-frame clones only, with some absent. The table lists about 160,000 clones, 86% of them singletons. Sequencing used peripheral blood. The J gene is TRBJ2-7, the V gene TRBV6-5; TRBD1 matches at 9 bases. The source of this sequence is a woman in her seventies with acute or convalescent COVID-19. The CDR3 region has the DNA TGTGCCAGCAGCCCGATGGGACAGGGTTACGAGCAGTACTTC. The encoded protein is CASSPMGQGYEQYF.